This T cell receptor beta chain was obtained from a study of blood T cell repertoires in COVID-19. Sequencing was performed with immunoSEQ multiplex PCR; in TCRdb, only in-frame clones are kept and a portion is missing. The sample has hundreds of thousands of clones; roughly 85% are singletons. This CDR3 has 16 amino acids. The germline CDR1 and CDR2 sequences are SGHRS and YFSETQ. The trim removed 0 bases at V and 4 bases at J, leaving 4 bases unmatched. The V gene is TRBV5-1, the J gene TRBJ2-5; 12 bases agree with TRBD1. What was sequenced was PBMCs or T cells enriched from blood (not recorded which). This TCR was sampled from a woman under 30 with acute COVID-19. Written as DNA, the CDR3 is TGCGCCAGCAGCTTGGGCGGGACAGGGGGCATAGAGACCCAGTACTTC. Translating gives CASSLGGTGGIETQYF.